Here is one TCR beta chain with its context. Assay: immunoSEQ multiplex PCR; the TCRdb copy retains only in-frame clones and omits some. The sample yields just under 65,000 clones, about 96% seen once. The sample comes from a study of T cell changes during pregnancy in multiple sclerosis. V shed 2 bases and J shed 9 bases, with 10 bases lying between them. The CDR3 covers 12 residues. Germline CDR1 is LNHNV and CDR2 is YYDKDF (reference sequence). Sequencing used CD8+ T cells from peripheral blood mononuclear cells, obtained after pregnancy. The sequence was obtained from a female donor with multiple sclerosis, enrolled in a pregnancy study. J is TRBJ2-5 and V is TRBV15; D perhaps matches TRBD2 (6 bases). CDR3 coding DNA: TGTGCCACCAGCAGACTGCCGGGGGCCCAGTACTTC. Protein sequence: CATSRLPGAQYF.